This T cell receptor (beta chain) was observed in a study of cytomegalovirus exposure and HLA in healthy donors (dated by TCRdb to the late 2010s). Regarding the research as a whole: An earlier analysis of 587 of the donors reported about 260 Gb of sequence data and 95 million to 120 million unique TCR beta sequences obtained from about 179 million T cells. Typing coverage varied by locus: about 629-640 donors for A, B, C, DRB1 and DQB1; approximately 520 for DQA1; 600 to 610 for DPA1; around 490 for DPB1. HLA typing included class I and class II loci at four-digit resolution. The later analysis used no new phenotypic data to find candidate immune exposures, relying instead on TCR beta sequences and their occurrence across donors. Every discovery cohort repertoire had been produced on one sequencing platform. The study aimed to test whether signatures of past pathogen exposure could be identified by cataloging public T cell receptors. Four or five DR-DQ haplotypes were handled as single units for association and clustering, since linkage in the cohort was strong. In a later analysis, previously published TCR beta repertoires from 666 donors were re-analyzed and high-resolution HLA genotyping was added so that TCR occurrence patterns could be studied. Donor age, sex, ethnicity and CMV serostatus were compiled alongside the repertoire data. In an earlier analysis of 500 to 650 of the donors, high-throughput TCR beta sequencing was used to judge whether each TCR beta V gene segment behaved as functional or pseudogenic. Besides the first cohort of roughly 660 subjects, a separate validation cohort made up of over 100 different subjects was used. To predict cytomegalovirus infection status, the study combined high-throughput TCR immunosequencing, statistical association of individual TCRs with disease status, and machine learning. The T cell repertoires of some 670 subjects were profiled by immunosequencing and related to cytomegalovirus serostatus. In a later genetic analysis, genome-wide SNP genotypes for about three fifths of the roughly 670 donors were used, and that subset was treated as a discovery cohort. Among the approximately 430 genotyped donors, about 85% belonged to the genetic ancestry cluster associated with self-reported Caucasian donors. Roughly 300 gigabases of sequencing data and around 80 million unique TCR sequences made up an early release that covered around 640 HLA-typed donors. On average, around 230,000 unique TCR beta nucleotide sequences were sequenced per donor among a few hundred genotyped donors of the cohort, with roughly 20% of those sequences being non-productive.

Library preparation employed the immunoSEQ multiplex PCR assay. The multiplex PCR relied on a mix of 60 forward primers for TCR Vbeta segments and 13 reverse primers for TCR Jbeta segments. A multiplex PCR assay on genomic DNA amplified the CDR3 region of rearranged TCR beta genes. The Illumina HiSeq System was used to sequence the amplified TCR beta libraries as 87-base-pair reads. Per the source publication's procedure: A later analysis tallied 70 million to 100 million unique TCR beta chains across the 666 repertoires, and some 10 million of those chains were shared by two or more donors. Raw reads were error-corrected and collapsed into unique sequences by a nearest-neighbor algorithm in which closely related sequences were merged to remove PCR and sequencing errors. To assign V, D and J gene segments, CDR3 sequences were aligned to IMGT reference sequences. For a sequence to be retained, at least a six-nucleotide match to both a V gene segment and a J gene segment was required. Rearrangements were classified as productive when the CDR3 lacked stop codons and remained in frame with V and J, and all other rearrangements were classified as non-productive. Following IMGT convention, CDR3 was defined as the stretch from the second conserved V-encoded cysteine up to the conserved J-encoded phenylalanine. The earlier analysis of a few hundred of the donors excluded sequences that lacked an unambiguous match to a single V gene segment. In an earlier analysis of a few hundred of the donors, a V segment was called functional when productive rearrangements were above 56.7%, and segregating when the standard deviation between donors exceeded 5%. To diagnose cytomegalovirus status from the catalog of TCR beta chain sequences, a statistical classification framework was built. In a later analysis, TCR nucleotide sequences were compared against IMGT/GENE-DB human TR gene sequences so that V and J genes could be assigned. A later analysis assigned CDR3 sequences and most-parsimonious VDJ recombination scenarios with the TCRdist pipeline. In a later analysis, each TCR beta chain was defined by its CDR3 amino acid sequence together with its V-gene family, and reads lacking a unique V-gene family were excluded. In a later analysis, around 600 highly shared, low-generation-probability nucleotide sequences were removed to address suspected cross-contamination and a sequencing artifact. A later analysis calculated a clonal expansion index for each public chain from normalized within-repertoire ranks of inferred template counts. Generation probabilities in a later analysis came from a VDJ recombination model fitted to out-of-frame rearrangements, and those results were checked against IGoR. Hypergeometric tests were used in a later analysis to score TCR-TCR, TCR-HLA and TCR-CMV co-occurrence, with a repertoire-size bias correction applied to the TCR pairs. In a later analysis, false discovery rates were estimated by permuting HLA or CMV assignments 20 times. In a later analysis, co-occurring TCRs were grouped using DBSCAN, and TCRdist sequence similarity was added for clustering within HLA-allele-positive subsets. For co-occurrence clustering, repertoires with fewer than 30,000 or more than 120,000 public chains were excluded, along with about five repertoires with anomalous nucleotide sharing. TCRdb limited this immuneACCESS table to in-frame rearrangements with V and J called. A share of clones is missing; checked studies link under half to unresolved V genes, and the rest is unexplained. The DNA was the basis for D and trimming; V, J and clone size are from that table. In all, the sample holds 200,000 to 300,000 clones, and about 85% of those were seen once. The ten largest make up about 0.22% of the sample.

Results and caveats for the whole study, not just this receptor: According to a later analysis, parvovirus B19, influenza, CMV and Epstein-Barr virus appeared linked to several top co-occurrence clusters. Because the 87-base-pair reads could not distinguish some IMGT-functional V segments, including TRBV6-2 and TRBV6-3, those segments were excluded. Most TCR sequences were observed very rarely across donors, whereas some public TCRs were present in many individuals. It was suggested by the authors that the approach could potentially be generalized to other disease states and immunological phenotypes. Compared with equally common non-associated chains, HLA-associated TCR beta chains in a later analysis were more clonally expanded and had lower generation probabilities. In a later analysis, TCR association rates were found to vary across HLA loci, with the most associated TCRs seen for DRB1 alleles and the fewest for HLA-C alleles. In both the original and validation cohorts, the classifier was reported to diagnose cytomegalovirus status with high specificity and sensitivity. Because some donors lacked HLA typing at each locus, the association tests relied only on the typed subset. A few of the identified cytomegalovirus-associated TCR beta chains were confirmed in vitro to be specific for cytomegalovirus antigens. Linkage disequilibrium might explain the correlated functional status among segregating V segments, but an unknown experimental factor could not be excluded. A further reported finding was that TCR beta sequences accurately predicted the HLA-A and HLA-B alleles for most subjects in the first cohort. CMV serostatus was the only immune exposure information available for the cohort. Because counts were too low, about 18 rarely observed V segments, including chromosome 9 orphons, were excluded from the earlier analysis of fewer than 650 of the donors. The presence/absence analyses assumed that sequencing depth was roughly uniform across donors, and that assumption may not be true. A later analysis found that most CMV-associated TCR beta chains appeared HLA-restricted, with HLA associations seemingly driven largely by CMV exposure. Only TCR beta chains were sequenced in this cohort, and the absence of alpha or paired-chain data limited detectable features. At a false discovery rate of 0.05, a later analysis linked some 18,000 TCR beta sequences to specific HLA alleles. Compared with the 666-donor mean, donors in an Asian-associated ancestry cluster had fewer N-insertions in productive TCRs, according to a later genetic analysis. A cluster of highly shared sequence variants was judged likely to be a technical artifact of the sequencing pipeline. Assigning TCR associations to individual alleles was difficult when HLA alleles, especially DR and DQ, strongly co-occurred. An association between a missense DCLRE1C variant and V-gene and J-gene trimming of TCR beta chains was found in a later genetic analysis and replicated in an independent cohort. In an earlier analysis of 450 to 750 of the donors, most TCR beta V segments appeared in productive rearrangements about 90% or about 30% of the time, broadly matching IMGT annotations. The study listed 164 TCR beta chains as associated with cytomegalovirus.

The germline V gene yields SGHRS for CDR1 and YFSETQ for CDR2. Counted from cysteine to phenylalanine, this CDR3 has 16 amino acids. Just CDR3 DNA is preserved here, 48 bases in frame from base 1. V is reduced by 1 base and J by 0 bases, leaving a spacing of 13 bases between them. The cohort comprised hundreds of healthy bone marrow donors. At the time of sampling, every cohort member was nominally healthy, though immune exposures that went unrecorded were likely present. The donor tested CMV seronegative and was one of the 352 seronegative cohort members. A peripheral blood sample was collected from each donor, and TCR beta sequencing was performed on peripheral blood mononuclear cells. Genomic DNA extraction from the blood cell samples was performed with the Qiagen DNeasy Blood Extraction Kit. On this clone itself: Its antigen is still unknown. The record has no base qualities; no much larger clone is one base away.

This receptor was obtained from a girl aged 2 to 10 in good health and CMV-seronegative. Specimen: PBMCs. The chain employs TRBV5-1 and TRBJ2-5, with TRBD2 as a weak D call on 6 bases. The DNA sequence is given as TGCGCCAGCAGCTTGTTTGGGGGGTCGAACCAAGAGACCCAGTACTTC. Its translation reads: CASSLFGGSNQETQYF.